This is a list of T cell receptor beta chains from one sample in a study of CD4+ T cells in melanoma. Using immunoSEQ multiplex PCR, the repertoire was profiled, and TCRdb retains in-frame clones only, with some absent. The table lists 13,000 or so clones, about 70% of them singletons. Sequencing input: cells from a culture (not recorded whether cultured in vitro). Every receptor here comes from a human donor with melanoma. CDR3s include the opening cysteine and the closing phenylalanine or tryptophan. D genes are given only for firm matches.

TRBV2	.	TRBJ2-3	CASSRDLGTDTQYF	TGTGCCAGCAGCCGGGACCTCGGCACAGATACGCAGTATTTT
TRBV5-6	.	TRBJ2-6	CASSWRSSGANVLTF	TGTGCCAGCAGCTGGCGGAGCTCTGGGGCCAACGTCCTGACTTTC
TRBV5-1	.	TRBJ2-2	CASSISNTGELFF	TGCGCCAGCAGCATCTCTAACACCGGGGAGCTGTTTTTT
TRBV6-5	.	TRBJ2-2	CASSYSRTGELFF	TGTGCCAGCAGTTATAGCCGGACCGGGGAGCTGTTTTTT
TRBV7-6	.	TRBJ1-5	CASSLGVNQPQHF	TGTGCCAGCAGCTTAGGGGTCAATCAGCCCCAGCATTTT
TRBV5-5	.	TRBJ2-3	CASNLITDTQYF	TGTGCCAGCAACCTCATCACAGATACGCAGTATTTT
TRBV30	.	TRBJ1-3	CAWRMFESSSSGNTIYF	TGTGCCTGGAGGATGTTCGAATCCTCGAGCTCTGGAAACACCATATATTTT
TRBV11-2	TRBD1	TRBJ2-1	CASSGRQGMSYNEQFF	TGTGCCAGCAGCGGACGACAGGGTATGTCCTACAATGAGCAGTTCTTC
TRBV9	.	TRBJ2-1	CASSVDNNEQFF	TGTGCCAGCAGCGTAGACAACAATGAGCAGTTCTTC
TRBV7-9	.	TRBJ1-1	CASSPQGGNTEAFF	TGTGCCAGCAGCCCACAAGGGGGAAACACTGAAGCTTTCTTT